This T cell receptor beta chain was found in a study of CD8+ T cells in alopecia areata. Study overall: A regimen of oral tofacitinib, 5 to 10 mg twice daily, was given to treated patients. People stayed on tofacitinib for 6 to 18 months, then stopped the drug for 6 months.

In this sample, this clone turned up once. The antigen remains undetermined. Additional DNA sequences in this sample encode the identical CDR3. V was clipped by 4 bases and J by 1 base; unmatched bases: 1. In germline, CDR1 is SQVTM, CDR2 ANQGSEA. This CDR3 contains 13 residues. RNA was isolated and reverse transcribed to cDNA, the sequencing template. Sequencing used immunoSEQ multiplex PCR; TCRdb keeps in-frame clones, though not all of them. This sample has about 270,000 clones, with 50% to 75% found just once. The treatment was: oral pan-JAK inhibitor, 5-10 mg twice daily. The investigators collected lesional scalp punch biopsies and peripheral blood from alopecia areata patients. Broader study findings: Especially in alopecia totalis/universalis, lesional scalp showed greater clonality than normal scalp did.

V and J are TRBV29-1 and TRBJ1-5, with 7 positions matching TRBD1. The TCR was taken from a human donor with alopecia areata. This material consisted of CD4+ T cells sorted from blood, taken around week 52, from a patient treated with tofacitinib. CDR3: CSVAGQSNQPQHF. CDR3 nucleotide sequence: TGCAGCGTTGCGGGACAGAGCAATCAGCCCCAGCATTTT.